Reported below is one T cell receptor (beta chain). The V gene end was trimmed by 6 bases and the J gene end by 3 bases; junction bases not matched to a gene: 10. Germline values: CDR1 MRHNA, CDR2 SNTAGT. The CDR3 is 16 amino acids. The record originates from a study of blood T cell repertoires in COVID-19. Only in-frame clones appear in the TCRdb table, and some are missing; sequencing was by immunoSEQ multiplex PCR. This sample has some 250,000 clones, with 75% to 90% found just once. The sequence derives from a woman in her twenties or thirties who had recovered from COVID-19. This sequence joins TRBV6-4 and TRBJ2-5; 10 bases fit TRBD2. The material sequenced was peripheral blood. The CDR3 sequence is CASRTPQRGGKETQYF. The CDR3, as DNA: TGTGCCAGCAGAACACCTCAGCGGGGGGGCAAAGAGACCCAGTACTTC.